The 27 T cell receptor beta chains below were found in one sample sequenced in a study of T cells in Graves' hyperthyroidism and ophthalmopathy. Amplification of TCR beta CDR3 regions was performed using RNA transcripts as template. First-round RT-PCR with HTBI primers amplified the TCR CDR3 region. TCRdb reprocessed the multiplex PCR reads via MiXCR and lists one record per CDR3 protein. The sample contains 300,000 or so distinct CDR3 sequences, around 17% of which appear only once. The specimen was blood. These receptors were obtained from a man under 40 with Graves' hyperthyroidism.

This clonotype appeared many times. The V gene is TRBV3-1, the J gene TRBJ2-1; D tentatively fits TRBD1 or TRBD2 (6 bases each). V was trimmed by 1 base and J by 8 bases, leaving 15 bases between them. The CDR3 has 15 residues. CDR1 is LGHDT, CDR2 YNNKEL, per germline (reference sequence). The CDR3 is CASSQAGEVGDEQFF. The CDR3 coding sequence is TGTGCCAGCAGCCAAGCAGGGGAGGTCGGAGATGAGCAGTTCTTC.

This clonotype occurred a few times. The chain uses TRBV13 and TRBJ2-6; D gene unclear. V shed 7 bases and J shed 2 bases, with 9 bases lying between them. The CDR3 runs to 14 residues. Germline CDR1 PRHDT, CDR2 FYEKMQ (reference sequence). The CDR3: CASKPNTGANVLTF. CDR3 nucleotides: TGTGCCAGCAAACCCAACACTGGGGCCAACGTCCTGACTTTC. The full variable domain, in which reference TRBV13 and TRBJ2-6 provide the parts outside the CDR3, is AAGVIQSPRHLIKEKRETATLKCYPIPRHDTVYWYQQGPGQDPQFLISFYEKMQSDKGSIPDRFSAQQFSDYHSELNMSSLELGDSALYFCASKPNTGANVLTFGAGSRLTVL.

The V call is TRBV18, the J call TRBJ2-1; TRBD2 aligns across 15 bases. The germline V gene encodes CDR1 KGHSH and CDR2 LQKENI. This CDR3 is built from 15 residues. J was trimmed by 8 bases and V by 3 bases; bases with no gene match: 2. CDR3 bases: TGTGCCAGCTCACCCGGACTAGCGGGAGGGTATGAGCAGTTCTTC. This gives the protein CASSPGLAGGYEQFF.

As to this clonotype: A much larger clonotype is one base distant, so this may be a read error. The CDR3 spells CASSAGLVGPYEQYF. The CDR3 DNA is TGTGCCAGCAGCGCCGGACTAGTGGGACCCTACGAGCAGTACTTC. The chain links TRBV7-3 to TRBJ2-7; 7 bases agree with TRBD2. The trim removed 5 bases at V and 2 bases at J, leaving 9 bases unmatched. This CDR3 region has 15 residues. Looked up from germline, CDR1 is SGHTA and CDR2 is FQGTGA.

This clonotype was seen many times. The J gene is TRBJ2-3, the V gene TRBV2, with 10 bases that match TRBD2. V shed 7 bases, J shed 1 base, and the junction held 8 bases outside the gene matches. Germline CDR1 reads SNHLY; CDR2 reads FYNNEI. The CDR3 has 16 residues. The CDR3 region has the DNA TGTGCCAGCACCCCCAGGCTAGCGGGAGGCACAGATACGCAGTATTTT. Its protein product is CASTPRLAGGTDTQYF.

At least ten counts were recorded for this clonotype. V is TRBV12-3 or TRBV12-4 and J is TRBJ2-2; 9 bases are a match to TRBD2. The J segment lost 6 bases and the V segment lost 6 bases, leaving 8 bases of the junction unmatched. The CDR3 has 15 residues. The CDR3 is CASRQIAGASGELFF. The CDR3 DNA reads as TGTGCCAGCAGGCAAATAGCGGGAGCGTCCGGGGAGCTGTTTTTT.

There are many counts of this clonotype. This chain joins TRBV10-3 and TRBJ1-5; D is unresolved. V lost 2 bases and J 5 bases, leaving 4 bases between the germline ends. CDR1 is ENHRY and CDR2 is SYGVKD in the germline V gene. This CDR3 has 12 residues. The CDR3 reads CAISEADQPQHF. CDR3 nucleotides: TGTGCCATCAGTGAGGCCGATCAGCCCCAGCATTTT.

This clonotype has ten or more counts. The chain recombines TRBV7-7 with TRBJ2-3; D ambiguous. Per the germline V gene, CDR1 is SSHAT and CDR2 is FNYEAQ (reference sequence). The CDR3 is 10 amino acids. The CDR3 coding sequence is TGTGCGACAAACACAGATACGCAGTATTTT. Protein product: CATNTDTQYF.

Ten or more counts support this clonotype. The rearrangement uses TRBV20-1 and TRBJ2-5; 7 nucleotides line up with TRBD2. Per germline, CDR1 DFQATT and CDR2 SNEGSKA (reference sequence). V lost 6 bases and J lost 4; bases outside the gene matches: 11. This CDR3 region has 14 residues. CDR3 amino acids: CSASEAGIGETQYF. DNA of the CDR3: TGCAGTGCCTCAGAAGCGGGAATTGGAGAGACCCAGTACTTC.

This clonotype was recorded many times. V usage is TRBV12-3 or TRBV12-4 and J usage is TRBJ2-1; D is uncertain. The CDR3 spans 14 residues. V was clipped by 8 bases and J by 4 bases, with 15 bases between them. CDR3 sequence (DNA): TGTGCCAGCCGTGGCCCGTCGCCTTACAATGAGCAGTTCTTC. Its protein is CASRGPSPYNEQFF.

J is TRBJ1-6 and V is TRBV12-3 or TRBV12-4; TRBD1 might be the D (5 bases). V was pared by 5 bases and J by 7 bases, with 18 bases between. The CDR3 spans 16 residues. CDR3 protein: CASSPGGAQSNSPLHF. As DNA, the CDR3 is TGTGCCAGCAGTCCCGGCGGGGCGCAGTCGAATTCACCCCTCCACTTT.

The chain combines TRBV6-1 with TRBJ1-3, with 7 nucleotides matching TRBD1. Germline CDR1 is MNHNS and CDR2 is SASEGT. This CDR3 has 16 amino acids. The junction had 8 bases not matched to a gene; V was cut back by 4 bases and J by 2 bases. The CDR3 nucleotides read TGTGCCAGCAGTGTAGCAGGGGGTGATCCTGGAAACACCATATATTTT. This codes for CASSVAGGDPGNTIYF.

This clonotype was seen more than once but under ten times. The chain combines TRBV7-9 with TRBJ1-4; possible D gene TRBD1, 6 bases. CDR3 length equals 15 residues. The ends were cut back, 5 bases at V and 4 bases at J, with 14 bases in the middle. CDR1 and CDR2 from the germline V gene are SEHNR and FQNEAQ (reference sequence). The CDR3 here is CASSPWTEFNEKLFF. CDR3 DNA: TGTGCCAGCAGCCCCTGGACAGAATTTAATGAAAAACTGTTTTTT.

This clonotype was detected many times. The chain has TRBV10-3 and TRBJ2-3; 11 bases map to TRBD2. CDR3 length: 15 amino acids. The junction had 6 bases not matched to a gene; V was cut back by 6 bases and J by 4 bases. Germline CDR1 and CDR2: ENHRY and SYGVKD. The CDR3 sequence: CAIRASGRTADTQYF. The CDR3 bases are TGTGCCATCAGGGCTAGCGGGAGGACTGCAGATACGCAGTATTTT.

DNA of the CDR3: TGTGCCAGCAGCTACCCCGGACCCGCCCTTTATAGCAATCAGCCCCAGCATTTT. Its protein product is CASSYPGPALYSNQPQHF. The V gene is TRBV28, the J gene TRBJ1-5; no reliable D call. Between the trimmed V and J ends, which lost 6 bases and 0 bases, there was a span of 21 bases. This CDR3 comprises 18 residues. Germline CDR1 and CDR2: MDHEN and SYDVKM. Full variable domain (remainder filled in from reference TRBV28 and TRBJ1-5): DVKVTQSSRYLVKRTGEKVFLECVQDMDHENMFWYRQDPGLGLRLIYFSYDVKMKEKGDIPEGYSVSREKKERFSLILESASTNQTSMYLCASSYPGPALYSNQPQHFGDGTRLSIL.

The V call is TRBV28, the J call TRBJ2-7; possible D gene TRBD1, 5 bases. The V and J ends lost 8 bases and 3 bases respectively, with 17 bases between them. This CDR3 comprises 14 residues. Germline V gene sequence: CDR1 MDHEN, CDR2 SYDVKM. CDR3: CASFTPDRDYEQYF. In DNA form, the CDR3 reads TGTGCCAGCTTTACCCCCGACAGAGACTACGAGCAGTACTTC.

This clonotype occurred many times. The chain has TRBV7-6 and TRBJ1-5; 7 bases are shared with TRBD1. V trimming: 0 bases; J trimming: 4 bases; junction bases outside the gene matches: 3. Germline V gene data show CDR1 as SGHVS and CDR2 as FNYEAQ. This CDR3 has 15 amino acids. DNA of the CDR3: TGTGCCAGCAGCTTAGCGCCAGGGGGGAATCAGCCCCAGCATTTT. It specifies CASSLAPGGNQPQHF.

This clonotype showed up many times. The gene calls are TRBV4-1 and TRBJ2-7; no clear D gene. CDR3 size: 15 residues. Germline V gene data show CDR1 as MGHRA and CDR2 as YSYEKL. Deletions cut 8 bases from V and 0 bases from J, with 17 bases between. The CDR3 loop is CASRKVGGSSYEQYF. In nucleotides, the CDR3 is TGCGCCAGCCGCAAGGTGGGCGGTAGCTCCTACGAGCAGTACTTC.

This clonotype was recorded many times. This chain joins TRBV5-6 and TRBJ1-5; the D gene is possibly TRBD1 (6 bases). This CDR3 has 13 amino acids. Trimming removed 2 bases from V and 6 bases from J, with 9 bases in between. Germline V CDR1 and CDR2: SGHDT, YYEEEE. The CDR3 protein is CASSFGGGQPQHF. CDR3 coding DNA: TGTGCCAGCAGCTTTGGGGGCGGTCAGCCCCAGCATTTT. Full variable domain (rest looked up from reference TRBV5-6 and TRBJ1-5): DAGVTQSPTHLIKTRGQQVTLRCSPKSGHDTVSWYQQALGQGPQFIFQYYEEEERQRGNFPDRFSGHQFPNYSSELNVNALLLGDSALYLCASSFGGGQPQHFGDGTRLSIL.

This clonotype was counted many times. V usage is TRBV27 and J usage is TRBJ2-5; D remains ambiguous. Germline CDR1 is MNHEY and CDR2 is SMNVEV (reference sequence). The CDR3 length is 14 residues. Trimming took off 3 bases at V and 5 bases at J, with 13 bases between the two ends. CDR3: CASSFSPVGETQYF. Here the CDR3 DNA reads TGTGCCAGCAGTTTCTCCCCCGTAGGGGAGACCCAGTACTTC.

V usage is TRBV20-1 and J usage is TRBJ1-5; possibly TRBD1 for D (5 bases). Germline lookup yields CDR1 DFQATT and CDR2 SNEGSKA (reference sequence). Between the trimmed V and J ends, which lost 4 bases and 1 base, there was a span of 8 bases. The CDR3 is made up of 13 amino acids. The CDR3 bases are TGCAGTGCTATACAGGAAAGCAATCAGCCCCAGCATTTT. This sequence encodes CSAIQESNQPQHF.

There are many counts of this clonotype. The chain employs TRBV7-2 and TRBJ2-3; 12 nucleotides align to TRBD2. Trimming at V came to 4 bases and at J to 0 bases, leaving 11 bases not matched to a gene. The CDR3 extends over 19 amino acids. The germline V gene has CDR1 SGHTA and CDR2 FQGNSA. The CDR3: CASSSPLAGGPRSTDTQYF. CDR3 DNA: TGTGCCAGCAGCTCTCCCCTAGCGGGAGGGCCCCGAAGCACAGATACGCAGTATTTT.

The V call is TRBV4-1, the J call TRBJ2-6; 9 bases align to TRBD2. Per germline, CDR1 MGHRA and CDR2 YSYEKL. The CDR3 extends over 19 amino acids. The junction had 7 bases not matched to a gene; V was cut back by 1 base and J by 0 bases. The CDR3 spells CASSQGASGASSGANVLTF. DNA for the CDR3: TGCGCCAGCAGCCAAGGGGCTAGCGGGGCTAGCTCTGGGGCCAACGTCCTGACTTTC.

This clonotype was detected many times. This chain connects TRBV6-2 or TRBV6-3 to TRBJ2-5; TRBD1 agrees at 7 bases. With V trimmed by 4 bases and J by 0 bases, 20 bases remained unmatched. The CDR3 consists of 20 residues. Germline V gives CDR1 MNHEY, CDR2 SVGEGT. CDR3 sequence (DNA): TGTGCCAGCAGTTCAGCGGACGGACAGGTCTATCCAACCTACCAAGAGACCCAGTACTTC. Protein product: CASSSADGQVYPTYQETQYF.

This rearrangement joins TRBV12-3 or TRBV12-4 to TRBJ2-5, with D possibly being TRBD1 (5 bases). V was pared by 1 base and J by 10 bases, with 13 bases between. This CDR3 comprises 13 residues. The CDR3 reads CASSLDPGRFQYF. In DNA, the CDR3 is TGTGCCAGCAGTTTAGACCCAGGGCGTTTCCAGTACTTC.

This clonotype was observed at least ten times. The genes are TRBV20-1 and TRBJ2-6; D uncertain. Trimming removed 6 bases from V and 1 base from J, with 7 bases in between. The CDR3 totals 13 residues. Germline CDR1 reads DFQATT; CDR2 reads SNEGSKA (reference sequence). Here the CDR3 reads CSAPDSGANVLTF. CDR3 coding DNA: TGCAGTGCGCCGGATTCTGGGGCCAACGTCCTGACTTTC.

The chain employs TRBV7-9 and TRBJ1-2; 7 nucleotides line up with TRBD1. The CDR3 runs to 14 residues. In germline, CDR1 is SEHNR, CDR2 FQNEAQ (reference sequence). The V and J ends lost 5 bases and 8 bases, in that order; junction bases with no gene match: 11. This CDR3 reads CASSHIEGAGGYTF. CDR3 nucleotides: TGTGCCAGCAGCCACATCGAGGGGGCTGGAGGCTACACCTTC.